The entry below describes one TCR beta chain. No antigen is known for it. CDR3 length: 13 residues. Germline V CDR1 and CDR2: SEHNR, FQNEAQ (reference sequence). With 2 bases removed from V and 3 bases from J, the gap between germline ends came to 7 bases. TCRdb keeps only in-frame clones here, not all; method: immunoSEQ multiplex PCR. The table includes about 680,000 clones, about 91% detected once. These data originate in a study of shared clonotypes between healthy human individuals. General study findings and limits: Memory subsets generally showed smaller estimated richness than naive subsets did. Tissue TCR repertoires likely differ from these blood-only repertoires. Relative to clonotypes present in all four donors, those not shared had lower generation probabilities.

The naive CD8 subset, CD45RO-negative cells positively selected for CCR7, excluded terminally differentiated effector memory CD45RA+ cells. The chain has TRBV7-9 and TRBJ2-5, with D unclear. The TCR originated in a man under 40 in good health. Sequenced: naive CD8+ T cells sorted from blood. The CDR3 is CASSLSPEETQYF. CDR3 coding DNA: TGTGCCAGCAGCTTATCGCCGGAAGAGACCCAGTACTTC.